A selection of T cell receptor beta chains follows, all from one sample in a study of control samples from healthy donors and cancer patients. Assay: immunoSEQ multiplex PCR; the TCRdb copy retains only in-frame clones and omits some. Among 150,000 to 200,000 clones listed, more than 80% were seen once. The sample taken for sequencing was blood. The receptors originated from a young man in good health. CDR3s include the opening cysteine and the closing phenylalanine or tryptophan.

V,CDR3
TRBV27,CASSFLRGTGGEKLFF
TRBV5-1,CASSFNSPKTGEAFF
TRBV5-1,CASSRLAGDEETQYF
TRBV27,CASSLSAWKGLTEAFF
TRBV18,CASSAGTTGYEQFF
TRBV4-1,CASSHGTSGRWTDTQYF
TRBV23-1,CASSQDNEQYF
TRBV9,CASSHRTGTGELFF
TRBV12-3/TRBV12-4,CASSLVGTEAFF
TRBV30,CAWSAQGNQPQHF
TRBV6-6,CASSPPGRYQPQHF
TRBV21-1,CASTQERGYEQYF
TRBV6-2/TRBV6-3,CASSYPDETYEQYF
TRBV4-3,CASSQGVVSYGVYEQYF
TRBV18,CASSPPAAANYGYTF
TRBV18,CASSPSGQGEQFF
TRBV5-4,CASSEALQGARGIQYF